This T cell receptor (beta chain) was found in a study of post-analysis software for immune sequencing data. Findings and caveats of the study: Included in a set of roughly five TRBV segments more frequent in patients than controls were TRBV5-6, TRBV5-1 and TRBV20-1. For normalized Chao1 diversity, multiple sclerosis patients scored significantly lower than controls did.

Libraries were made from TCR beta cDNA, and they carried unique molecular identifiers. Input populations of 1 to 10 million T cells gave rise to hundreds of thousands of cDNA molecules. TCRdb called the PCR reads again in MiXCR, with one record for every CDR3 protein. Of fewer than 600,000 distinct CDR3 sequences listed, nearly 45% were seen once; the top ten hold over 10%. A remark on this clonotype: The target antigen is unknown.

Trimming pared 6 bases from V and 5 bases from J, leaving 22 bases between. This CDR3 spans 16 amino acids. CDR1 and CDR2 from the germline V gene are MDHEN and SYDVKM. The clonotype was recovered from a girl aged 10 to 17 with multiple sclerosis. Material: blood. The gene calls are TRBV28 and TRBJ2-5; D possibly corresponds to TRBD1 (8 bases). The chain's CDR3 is CASSPSGGQGGETQYF. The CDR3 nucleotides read TGTGCCAGCAGCCCGTCGGGCGGACAGGGAGGGGAGACCCAGTACTTC.